One and the same sample provided the 22 T cell receptor beta chains below, sequenced in a study of T-cell reconstitution after alpha-beta-depleted transplantation in children. It was with unique molecular identifiers that the TCRbeta library was prepared. From the PCR reads, TCRdb called clonotypes with MiXCR, one entry per CDR3 protein. The repertoire includes about 200,000 distinct CDR3 sequences, approximately 8.4% of them detected once, and 35% to 45% sits in the top ten. The material was PBMCs, mostly from graft donor cells, obtained 360 days after TCRalphabeta/CD19-depleted stem cell transplant. These TCRs come from a male patient aged 2 to 10 who had a stem cell transplant for acute myeloid leukemia, so the T cells may come from the graft donor.

The V gene is TRBV29-1, the J gene TRBJ2-5, with TRBD1 matching 7 bases. V shed 6 bases and J 5 bases; nucleotides not matched to a gene: 12. The CDR3 is 14 amino acids. The V gene's germline CDR1 is SQVTM and CDR2 ANQGSEA. CDR3 protein: CSVSYTGVGETQYF. The CDR3 nucleotides are TGCAGCGTCTCCTATACAGGGGTAGGGGAGACCCAGTACTTC.

This chain connects TRBV20-1 to TRBJ2-2; perhaps TRBD2 as D (5 bases). This CDR3 spans 13 amino acids. With 4 bases removed from V and 3 bases from J, the gap between germline ends came to 9 bases. The V gene's germline CDR1 is DFQATT and CDR2 SNEGSKA (reference sequence). The CDR3 DNA reads as TGCAGTGCTACCAGCGGATACACCGGGGAGCTGTTTTTT. Protein: CSATSGYTGELFF.

This clonotype was found a few times. This chain connects TRBV5-1 to TRBJ1-1; D may be TRBD1 (5 bases). Germline V gene lookup returns CDR1 SGHRS and CDR2 YFSETQ. The CDR3 extends over 13 amino acids. V shed 1 base and J shed 11 bases, with 15 bases lying between them. The CDR3 spells CASSLNMGRRAFF. The CDR3 DNA is TGCGCCAGCAGCTTGAATATGGGACGGAGGGCTTTCTTT.

This clonotype was found many times. This sequence joins TRBV6-5 and TRBJ1-2, with a weak D call TRBD1 (5 bases). Germline CDR1 MNHEY, CDR2 SVGAGI. This CDR3 spans 13 amino acids. Trimming took off 4 bases at V and 5 bases at J, with 11 bases between the two ends. The CDR3 region has the DNA TGTGCCAGCAGTTTTGGGCAGGGTTATGGCTACACCTTC. It translates to CASSFGQGYGYTF.

This clonotype was found many times. This sequence joins TRBV5-1 and TRBJ2-2, with 7 bases that match TRBD1. Per germline, CDR1 SGHRS and CDR2 YFSETQ. V shed 0 bases, J shed 5 bases, and the junction held 4 bases outside the gene matches. The CDR3 is 15 residues long. The CDR3 here is CASSLVGTETGELFF. The CDR3 nucleotides read TGCGCCAGCAGCTTGGTAGGGACAGAAACCGGGGAGCTGTTTTTT.

A few counts support this clonotype. This chain connects TRBV5-8 to TRBJ2-3; 10 bases fit TRBD2. Trimming at V came to 4 bases and at J to 6 bases, leaving 8 bases not matched to a gene. The CDR3 has 15 amino acids. CDR1 and CDR2 (germline): SGHTS, YDEGEE. The DNA for the CDR3 is TGTGCCAGCAGCCTACTAGCGGGGCCTGAGGATACGCAGTATTTT. This gives the protein CASSLLAGPEDTQYF.

Ten or more counts support this clonotype. This chain links TRBV20-1 with TRBJ1-1; TRBD1 is a possible D gene (6 bases). Germline CDR1 and CDR2: DFQATT and SNEGSKA (reference sequence). Trimming stripped 0 bases from V and 12 bases from J, with 17 bases between. The CDR3 loop spans 13 amino acids. The CDR3 region has the DNA TGCAGTGCTAGAGATCTGCGTTGGGGGCAGACTTTCTTT. Its translation is CSARDLRWGQTFF.

This clonotype was counted only a few times. The chain uses TRBV12-3 or TRBV12-4 and TRBJ1-1; D is unclear. The V and J ends lost 6 bases and 2 bases respectively, with 7 bases between them. This CDR3 is 12 amino acids long. The CDR3 region is CASRTLNTEAFF. The CDR3 bases are TGTGCCAGCAGAACCCTTAACACTGAAGCTTTCTTT.

V gene TRBV18 combines with J gene TRBJ2-3, with 7 bases fitting TRBD2. Germline loops: CDR1 KGHSH, CDR2 LQKENI. The CDR3 totals 14 residues. J was trimmed by 3 bases and V by 3 bases; bases with no gene match: 3. The CDR3 loop reads CASSPGRATDTQYF. The CDR3 nucleotides are TGTGCCAGCTCACCGGGGAGGGCTACAGATACGCAGTATTTT.

This clonotype has more than one count but fewer than ten. This rearrangement joins TRBV10-2 to TRBJ2-2; D may be TRBD2 (5 bases). Looked up from germline, CDR1 is WSHSY and CDR2 is SAAADI. This CDR3 is built from 13 residues. V shed 7 bases and J shed 5 bases, with 11 bases lying between them. The CDR3 DNA sequence: TGCGCCAGCAAGCTACTAGGTACCGGGGAGCTGTTTTTT. It is translated as CASKLLGTGELFF.

The sample holds a few counts of this clonotype. V is TRBV30 and J is TRBJ2-1, with TRBD2 identical over 9 bases. CDR1 and CDR2 (germline): GTSNPN, SVGIG (reference sequence). The length of the CDR3 is 14 residues. V was pared by 3 bases and J by 7 bases, with 7 bases of the junction left unmatched. Written as DNA, the CDR3 is TGTGCCTGGAGACGTAGCGGGAGTCCAAATGAGCAGTTCTTC. This sequence encodes CAWRRSGSPNEQFF.

In the case of this clonotype: A read error is likely, as this CDR3 ends without the conserved phenylalanine or tryptophan. The V gene is TRBV27, the J gene TRBJ2-7; 8 bases fit TRBD1. The V segment lost 4 bases and the J segment 4 bases; nucleotides outside the gene matches: 6. Germline V CDR1 and CDR2: MNHEY, SMNVEV (reference sequence). The CDR3 has 14 residues. The CDR3 loop is CASSSDRASYEQYL. In nucleotides, the CDR3 is TGTGCCAGCAGTTCGGACAGGGCAAGTTACGAGCAGTACCTC.

This clonotype was observed many times. The chain couples TRBV25-1 to TRBJ1-2, with a possible D match to TRBD1 (6 bases). V lost 5 bases and J 2 bases, leaving 12 bases between the germline ends. CDR1 and CDR2 from the germline V gene are MGHDK and SYGVNS. CDR3 size: 14 residues. The CDR3: CASSLATGNYGYTF. CDR3 sequence (DNA): TGTGCCAGCAGTCTCGCCACAGGGAACTATGGCTACACCTTC.

This clonotype was detected ten times or more. The rearrangement joins TRBV7-9 to TRBJ2-5; perhaps TRBD1 as D (6 bases). The CDR3 is made up of 14 amino acids. The germline CDR1 and CDR2 sequences are SEHNR and FQNEAQ (reference sequence). The V end lost 1 base, the J end lost 3 bases, and 9 bases lay between the germline ends. The CDR3 is CASSLGTAKETQYF. Written as DNA, the CDR3 is TGTGCCAGCAGCTTAGGGACAGCCAAAGAGACCCAGTACTTC.

This sequence joins TRBV25-1 and TRBJ2-1; D is unclear. V was cut by 4 bases and J by 4 bases, with 14 bases left in between. The CDR3 loop spans 15 amino acids. Germline V lookup: CDR1 MGHDK, CDR2 SYGVNS. The DNA for the CDR3 is TGTGCCAGCAGTGGAGAGTTGCCCTCATACAATGAGCAGTTCTTC. It codes for CASSGELPSYNEQFF.

This clonotype was detected many times. The chain uses TRBV7-6 and TRBJ2-5; D ambiguous. The V end was cut by 5 bases, the J end by 1 base, with 5 bases between. This CDR3 is 12 amino acids long. Germline V lookup: CDR1 SGHVS, CDR2 FNYEAQ. CDR3 bases: TGTGCCAGCAGCAACCTCCAAGAGACCCAGTACTTC. Translated: CASSNLQETQYF.

This clonotype was detected many times. This chain connects TRBV5-8 to TRBJ1-4, with D hard to call. V lost 1 base, J lost 7 bases, and 11 bases lay in between. The CDR3 is made up of 14 amino acids. Germline V gene lookup returns CDR1 SGHTS and CDR2 YDEGEE. DNA of the CDR3: TGTGCCAGCAGCTTGATAGGGTACGGTGAAAAACTGTTTTTT. Translating gives CASSLIGYGEKLFF.

Ten or more counts support this clonotype. The V call is TRBV18, the J call TRBJ2-5; D is unresolved. This CDR3 spans 13 amino acids. Germline CDR1 reads KGHSH; CDR2 reads LQKENI. V lost 2 bases and J lost 4, with 8 bases in between. This CDR3 is CASSPNSAETQYF. The CDR3 nucleotides are TGTGCCAGCTCACCAAATTCGGCAGAGACCCAGTACTTC.

This clonotype was counted many times. The rearrangement uses TRBV20-1 and TRBJ2-5; 7 positions agree with TRBD1. V was clipped by 5 bases and J by 4 bases; unmatched bases: 10. The CDR3 covers 14 residues. In germline, CDR1 is DFQATT, CDR2 SNEGSKA (reference sequence). The DNA of the CDR3 is TGCAGTGCTTCTAAAACAGGGGTAGTAGAGACCCAGTACTTC. Encoded protein: CSASKTGVVETQYF.

The sample holds many counts of this clonotype. The chain's CDR3 is CTICLMAPGQVGYGYTF. In DNA, the CDR3 is TGTACCATCTGTTTAATGGCACCGGGACAGGTGGGCTATGGCTACACCTTC. The rearrangement joins TRBV2 to TRBJ1-2, with 8 bases matching TRBD1. The CDR3 consists of 17 residues. Looked up from germline, CDR1 is SNHLY and CDR2 is FYNNEI.

This clonotype has at least ten counts. The J gene is TRBJ2-1, the V gene TRBV20-1, with no clear D. V was shortened by 0 bases and J by 0 bases, with 6 bases between the two germline ends. The CDR3 extends over 14 amino acids. Germline CDR1 reads DFQATT; CDR2 reads SNEGSKA (reference sequence). The CDR3 coding sequence is TGCAGTGCTAGAGACACCGTCTCCTACAATGAGCAGTTCTTC. This translates into CSARDTVSYNEQFF.

This clonotype was recorded many times. The CDR3: CASSLDRVNTEAFF. Here the CDR3 DNA reads TGCGCCAGCAGCCTGGACAGGGTGAACACTGAAGCTTTCTTT. The V call is TRBV5-1, the J call TRBJ1-1; 8 bases fit TRBD1. Germline V CDR1 and CDR2: SGHRS, YFSETQ. J gave up 0 bases and V 4 bases, and 2 bases lay outside the gene matches. The CDR3 length is 14 residues.